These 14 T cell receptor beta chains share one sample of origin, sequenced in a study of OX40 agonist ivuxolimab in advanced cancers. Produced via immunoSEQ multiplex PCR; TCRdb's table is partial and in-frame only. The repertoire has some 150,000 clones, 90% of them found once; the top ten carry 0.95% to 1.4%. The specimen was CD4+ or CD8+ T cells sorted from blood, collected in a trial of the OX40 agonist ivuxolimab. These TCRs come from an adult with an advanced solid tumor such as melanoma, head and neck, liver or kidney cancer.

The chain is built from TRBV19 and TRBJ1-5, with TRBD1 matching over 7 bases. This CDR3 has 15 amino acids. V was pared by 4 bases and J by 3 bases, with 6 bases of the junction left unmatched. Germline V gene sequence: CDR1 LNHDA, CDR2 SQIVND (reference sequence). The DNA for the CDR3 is TGTGCCAGTAGTACCCGGGACAGTTTCAATCAGCCCCAGCATTTT. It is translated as CASSTRDSFNQPQHF.

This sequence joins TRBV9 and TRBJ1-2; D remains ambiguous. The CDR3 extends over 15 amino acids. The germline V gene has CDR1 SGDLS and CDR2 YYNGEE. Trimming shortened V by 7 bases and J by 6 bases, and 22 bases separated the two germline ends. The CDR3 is CASGELRSAGNGYTF. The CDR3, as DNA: TGTGCCAGCGGCGAACTGAGGAGCGCGGGAAATGGCTACACCTTC.

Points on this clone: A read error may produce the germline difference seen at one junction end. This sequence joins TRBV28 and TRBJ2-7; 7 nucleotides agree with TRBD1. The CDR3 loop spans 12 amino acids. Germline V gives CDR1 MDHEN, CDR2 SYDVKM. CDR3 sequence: CASSSYTGTDLF. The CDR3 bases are TGTGCCAGCAGCTCTTATACCGGGACAGATCTCTTC.

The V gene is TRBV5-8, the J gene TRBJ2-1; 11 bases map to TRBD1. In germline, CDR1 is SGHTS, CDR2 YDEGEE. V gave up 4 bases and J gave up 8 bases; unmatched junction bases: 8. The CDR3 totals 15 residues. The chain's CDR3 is CASSRRDRGRYEQFF. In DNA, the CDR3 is TGTGCCAGCAGCAGGCGGGACAGGGGGAGGTATGAGCAGTTCTTC.

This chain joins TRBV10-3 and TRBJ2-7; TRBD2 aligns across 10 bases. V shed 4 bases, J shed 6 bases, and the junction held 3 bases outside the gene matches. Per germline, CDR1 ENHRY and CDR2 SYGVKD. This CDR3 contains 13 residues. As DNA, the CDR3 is TGTGCCATCAGTGTAGCGGGAGGTCTCGAGCAGTACTTC. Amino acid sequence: CAISVAGGLEQYF.

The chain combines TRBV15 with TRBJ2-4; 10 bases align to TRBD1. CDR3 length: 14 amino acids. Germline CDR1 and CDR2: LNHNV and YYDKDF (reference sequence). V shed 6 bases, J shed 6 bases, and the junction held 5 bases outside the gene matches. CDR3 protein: CATSPGQGINIQYF. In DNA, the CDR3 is TGTGCCACCAGTCCGGGACAGGGGATAAACATTCAGTACTTC.

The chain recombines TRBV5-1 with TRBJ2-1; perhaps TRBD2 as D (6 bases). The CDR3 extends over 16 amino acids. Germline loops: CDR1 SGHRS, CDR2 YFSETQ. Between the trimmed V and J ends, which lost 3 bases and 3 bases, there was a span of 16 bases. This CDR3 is CASSSSPRGVYNEQFF. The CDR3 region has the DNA TGCGCCAGCAGCTCGTCCCCTCGCGGGGTCTACAATGAGCAGTTCTTC.

The CDR3 DNA is TGTGCCAGCAGTTTGACACGACGGAGGATGAACACTGAAGCTTTCTTT. This sequence encodes CASSLTRRRMNTEAFF. This rearrangement joins TRBV28 to TRBJ1-1; D not resolved. Germline V gene lookup returns CDR1 MDHEN and CDR2 SYDVKM. V shed 3 bases and J shed 0 bases, with 14 bases lying between them. The CDR3 runs 16 residues.

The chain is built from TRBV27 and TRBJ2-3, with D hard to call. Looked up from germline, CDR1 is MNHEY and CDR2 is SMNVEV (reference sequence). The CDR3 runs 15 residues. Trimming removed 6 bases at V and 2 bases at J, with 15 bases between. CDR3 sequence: CASSPILTVTDTQYF. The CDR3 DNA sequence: TGTGCCAGCAGCCCTATCCTCACGGTCACAGATACGCAGTATTTT.

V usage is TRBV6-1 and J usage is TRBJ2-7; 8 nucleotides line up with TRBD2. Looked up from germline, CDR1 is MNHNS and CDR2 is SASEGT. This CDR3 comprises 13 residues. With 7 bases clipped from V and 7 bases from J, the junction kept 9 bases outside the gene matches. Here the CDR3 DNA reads TGTGCCAGCAAGTTGGGGGCGGGAGGTGAGCAGTACTTC. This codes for CASKLGAGGEQYF.

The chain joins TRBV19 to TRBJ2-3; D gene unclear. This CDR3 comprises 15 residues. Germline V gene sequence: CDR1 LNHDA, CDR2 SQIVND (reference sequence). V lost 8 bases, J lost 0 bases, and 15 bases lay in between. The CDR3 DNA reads TGTGCCAGTCGTACACAGACCTCTAGCACAGATACGCAGTATTTT. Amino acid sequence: CASRTQTSSTDTQYF.

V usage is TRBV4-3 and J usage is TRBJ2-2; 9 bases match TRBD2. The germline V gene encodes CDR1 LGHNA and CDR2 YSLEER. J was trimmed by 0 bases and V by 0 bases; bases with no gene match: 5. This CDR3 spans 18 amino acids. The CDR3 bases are TGCGCCAGCAGCCAAGATCTGGCGGGAGGGGCGAACACCGGGGAGCTGTTTTTT. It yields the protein CASSQDLAGGANTGELFF.

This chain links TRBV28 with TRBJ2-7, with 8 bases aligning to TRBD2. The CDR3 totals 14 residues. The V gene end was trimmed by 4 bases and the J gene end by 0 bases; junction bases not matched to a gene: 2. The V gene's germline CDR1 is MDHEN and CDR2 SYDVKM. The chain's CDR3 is CASSSSGSSYEQYF. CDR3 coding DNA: TGTGCCAGCAGTTCGAGCGGGAGCTCCTACGAGCAGTACTTC.

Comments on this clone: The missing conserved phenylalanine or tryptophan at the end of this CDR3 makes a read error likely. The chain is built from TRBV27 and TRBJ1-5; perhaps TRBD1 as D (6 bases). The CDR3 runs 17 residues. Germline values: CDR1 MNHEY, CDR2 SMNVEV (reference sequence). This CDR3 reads CASSVSNTGTQYYPQHL. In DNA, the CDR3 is TGTGCCAGCAGTGTATCCAATACCGGGACACAGTATTACCCCCAGCATCTT.